Listed below are T cell receptor beta chains from one sample, sequenced in a study of regulatory T cells in long-lasting Graves disease. From the multiplex PCR reads, TCRdb called clonotypes with MiXCR, one entry per CDR3 protein. Here the sample spans more than 350,000 distinct CDR3 sequences, approximately 15% being singletons. These data were also reused for a study on T cells in Graves' hyperthyroidism and ophthalmopathy.

The sample consisted of peripheral blood mononuclear cells (PBMCs), taken at new diagnosis, from a patient treated with antithyroid drugs. Receptors originate from a woman in her twenties or thirties with Graves disease. CDR3s include the opening cysteine and the closing phenylalanine or tryptophan. Each record gives: J gene, V gene, CDR3 protein.

J: TRBJ2-1; V: TRBV29-1; CDR3: CSALAGSSYNEQFF
J: TRBJ2-1; V: TRBV6-7; CDR3: CASLGGDYNEQFF
J: TRBJ2-1; V: TRBV6-2/TRBV6-3; CDR3: CASSLAGGGNRERFF
J: TRBJ2-1; V: TRBV6-1; CDR3: CASSGSSANEQFF
J: TRBJ1-6; V: TRBV2; CDR3: CASQGASYNSPLHF
J: TRBJ2-2; V: TRBV15; CDR3: CATGVRAGTGELFF
J: TRBJ2-2; V: TRBV9; CDR3: CASSVEGNKAGELFF
J: TRBJ2-1; V: TRBV20-1; CDR3: CSARGTSGRADEQFF
J: TRBJ2-1; V: TRBV15; CDR3: CATSRAQLSGRDAIWSSYNEQFF
J: TRBJ2-2; V: TRBV29-1; CDR3: CSVRPLTGELFF
J: TRBJ2-1; V: TRBV20-1; CDR3: CSARPGGAGAYNEQFF
J: TRBJ2-7; V: TRBV18; CDR3: CANSPPQGAHFF
J: TRBJ2-5; V: TRBV4-2; CDR3: CASSQVGQGARETQYF
J: TRBJ2-1; V: TRBV6-1; CDR3: CASRETSANEQFF
J: TRBJ2-1; V: TRBV28; CDR3: CASSSTSLGAGVSYNEQFF
J: TRBJ2-5; V: TRBV7-3; CDR3: CASSPIAGSQETQYF
J: TRBJ2-1; V: TRBV2; CDR3: CASQVANNEQFF
J: TRBJ1-5; V: TRBV19; CDR3: CASSIIGTGPQPQHF
J: TRBJ2-1; V: TRBV7-2; CDR3: CASSLQVTLYNEQFF
J: TRBJ2-1; V: TRBV4-2; CDR3: CASSQDLTSGSFGVGNEQFF
J: TRBJ2-7; V: TRBV10-1; CDR3: CASSEGQGGSFYEQYF
J: TRBJ2-7; V: TRBV5-5; CDR3: CASSRPQGIHEQYF
J: TRBJ1-1; V: TRBV30; CDR3: CAWSYYTGLGTEAFF
J: TRBJ2-1; V: TRBV7-9; CDR3: CASSPLALYNEQFF
J: TRBJ2-2; V: TRBV7-8; CDR3: CASSSPIGLAGDTGELFF
J: TRBJ1-2; V: TRBV2; CDR3: CASSEEGEYGYTF
J: TRBJ2-3; V: TRBV20-1; CDR3: CSARASSGVSDTQYF
J: TRBJ1-5; V: TRBV7-2; CDR3: CASRDVYSNQPQHF
J: TRBJ2-3; V: TRBV12-3/TRBV12-4; CDR3: CASSLIRGTDTQYF
J: TRBJ2-7; V: TRBV6-2/TRBV6-3; CDR3: CASRATSSYEQYF
J: TRBJ2-7; V: TRBV7-9; CDR3: CASSGIRDRTYEQYF
J: TRBJ2-7; V: TRBV10-3; CDR3: CAISDEASYEQYF
J: TRBJ2-1; V: TRBV6-2/TRBV6-3; CDR3: CASSQDARSPKKQFF
J: TRBJ2-7; V: TRBV9; CDR3: CASSPTGQSSYEQYF
J: TRBJ2-7; V: TRBV12-3/TRBV12-4; CDR3: CASSLGGGAGENYEQYF
J: TRBJ2-7; V: TRBV2; CDR3: CASRRQGRAYEQYF
J: TRBJ1-2; V: TRBV5-1; CDR3: CASSLAPTGDWNGYTF
J: TRBJ1-1; V: TRBV19; CDR3: CASSSGPKTGSNTEAFF
J: TRBJ1-1; V: TRBV7-9; CDR3: CASSLQVRNTEAFF
J: TRBJ2-3; V: TRBV3-1; CDR3: CASSLTSSGAGDTQYF
J: TRBJ2-1; V: TRBV6-2/TRBV6-3; CDR3: CASTQYHPYLDEQFF
J: TRBJ1-2; V: TRBV18; CDR3: CASSVTGNDGYTF
J: TRBJ2-4; V: TRBV12-3/TRBV12-4; CDR3: CASSSNRGQNIQYF
J: TRBJ2-7; V: TRBV4-1; CDR3: CASSHSYSFYEQYF
J: TRBJ2-1; V: TRBV25-1; CDR3: CASSDSAGDVREQFF
J: TRBJ1-5; V: TRBV3-1; CDR3: CASSQDLTWNQPQHF
J: TRBJ2-1; V: TRBV11-2; CDR3: CASSSFLAGGVNEQFF
J: TRBJ1-5; V: TRBV19; CDR3: CASSKEGPSNQPQHF